Sequencing of this T cell receptor (beta chain) was carried out in a study of blood T cell repertoires in COVID-19. Only in-frame clones appear in the TCRdb table, and some are missing; sequencing was by immunoSEQ multiplex PCR. The table includes more than 55,000 clones, 90% to 95% detected once. The V segment lost 3 bases and the J segment 0 bases; nucleotides outside the gene matches: 3. Germline CDR1 reads MNHNS; CDR2 reads SASEGT. The CDR3 spans 17 residues. This sequence originates from a man between 50 and 59 years old with active COVID-19. Sequenced material: peripheral blood. The rearrangement uses TRBV6-1 and TRBJ2-7; 15 bases agree with TRBD2. In nucleotides, the CDR3 is TGTGCCAGCAGTGAGGGACTAGCGGGGGGCCGCTCCTACGAGCAGTACTTC. Protein sequence: CASSEGLAGGRSYEQYF.